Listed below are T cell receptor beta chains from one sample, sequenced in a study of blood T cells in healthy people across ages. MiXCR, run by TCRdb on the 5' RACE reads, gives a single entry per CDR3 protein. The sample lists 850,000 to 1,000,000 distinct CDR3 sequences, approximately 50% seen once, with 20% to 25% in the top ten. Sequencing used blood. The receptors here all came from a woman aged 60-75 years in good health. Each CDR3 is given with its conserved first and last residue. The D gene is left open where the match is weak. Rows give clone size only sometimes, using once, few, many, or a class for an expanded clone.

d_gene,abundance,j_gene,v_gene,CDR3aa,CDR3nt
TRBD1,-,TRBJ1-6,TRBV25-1,CASTRGVGTANSPLHF,TGTGCCAGCACCCGAGGGGTGGGGACAGCGAATTCACCCCTCCACTTT
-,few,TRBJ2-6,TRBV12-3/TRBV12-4,CASSLRTALGFPGASVLTF,TGTGCCAGCAGTTTAAGGACAGCCCTGGGTTTCCCTGGGGCCAGCGTCCTGACTTTC
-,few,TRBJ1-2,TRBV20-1,CSARDPQGSSYTF,TGCAGTGCTAGAGACCCCCAGGGGAGTAGCTACACCTTC
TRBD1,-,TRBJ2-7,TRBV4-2,CASSQTGGVHEQYF,TGTGCCAGCAGCCAGACAGGGGGAGTCCACGAGCAGTACTTC
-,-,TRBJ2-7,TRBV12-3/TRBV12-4,CASSLQIYEQYF,TGTGCCAGCAGTTTACAAATCTACGAGCAGTACTTC
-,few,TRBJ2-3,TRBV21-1,CASTYGRCPDTQYF,TGTGCCAGCACCTATGGAAGGTGCCCGGATACGCAGTATTTT
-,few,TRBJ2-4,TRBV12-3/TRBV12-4,CASSFAPGTPPNIQYF,TGTGCCAGCAGTTTCGCCCCCGGGACACCCCCGAACATTCAGTACTTC
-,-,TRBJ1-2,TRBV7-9,CASSSRLPGATNYGYTF,TGTGCCAGCAGCTCCAGACTCCCAGGGGCTACTAACTATGGCTACACCTTC
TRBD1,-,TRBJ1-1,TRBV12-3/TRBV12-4,CASSFGTGEDTEAFF,TGTGCCAGCAGTTTTGGGACAGGGGAGGACACTGAAGCTTTCTTT
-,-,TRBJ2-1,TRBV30,CAWASVTNEQFF,TGTGCCTGGGCTAGCGTAACTAATGAGCAGTTCTTC
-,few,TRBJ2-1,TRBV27,CASSLSPGEVDEQFF,TGTGCCAGCAGTTTATCTCCGGGAGAGGTCGATGAGCAGTTCTTC
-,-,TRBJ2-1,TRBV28,CASSYTGGAGALSSSYNEQFF,TGTGCCAGCAGCTATACAGGGGGAGCGGGAGCCCTATCGAGCTCCTACAATGAGCAGTTCTTC
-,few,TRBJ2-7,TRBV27,CASSLIAGAAPYEQYF,TGTGCCAGCAGTTTAATCGCGGGGGCCGCACCCTACGAGCAGTACTTC
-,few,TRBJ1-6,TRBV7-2,CASSLIGNNSPLHF,TGTGCCAGCAGCTTGATAGGAAATAATTCACCCCTCCACTTT
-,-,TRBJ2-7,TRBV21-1,CASSNHNEQYF,TGTGCCAGCAGCAATCACAACGAGCAGTACTTC
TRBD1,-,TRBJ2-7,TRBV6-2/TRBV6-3,CASAGTGSYEQYF,TGTGCCAGCGCTGGGACAGGCTCCTACGAGCAGTACTTC
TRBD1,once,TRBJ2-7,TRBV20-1,CSARRDRETYEQYF,TGCAGTGCTAGGAGGGACAGGGAAACCTACGAGCAGTACTTC
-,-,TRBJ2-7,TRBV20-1,CSARVAGLPGNEQYF,TGCAGTGCTAGAGTGGCAGGGCTACCCGGCAATGAGCAGTACTTC
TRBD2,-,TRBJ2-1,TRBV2,CASSPDGGRDDEQFF,TGTGCCAGCTCCCCCGACGGCGGGAGGGACGATGAGCAGTTCTTC
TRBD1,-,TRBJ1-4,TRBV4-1,CTSSQTGTGFEKLFF,TGCACCAGCAGCCAGACCGGGACAGGGTTTGAAAAACTGTTTTTT
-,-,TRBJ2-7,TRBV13,CASSLGFNYEQYF,TGTGCCAGCAGCCTAGGCTTCAACTACGAGCAGTACTTC
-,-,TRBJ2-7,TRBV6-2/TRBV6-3,CASSYSLIQYF,TGTGCCAGCAGTTACTCTTTAATTCAGTACTTC
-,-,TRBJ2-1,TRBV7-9,CASSLGPMSASYNEQFF,TGTGCCAGCAGCCTAGGTCCGATGAGTGCCTCCTACAATGAGCAGTTCTTC
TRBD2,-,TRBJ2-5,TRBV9,CASSVTSGTSYNEQYF,TGTGCCAGCAGCGTCACTAGCGGGACATCCTACAATGAGCAGTACTTC
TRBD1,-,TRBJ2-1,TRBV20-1,CSAGQGINEQFF,TGCAGTGCTGGACAGGGTATCAATGAGCAGTTCTTC
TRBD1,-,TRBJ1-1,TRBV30,CAWSVTGGKAFF,TGTGCCTGGAGTGTCACAGGGGGAAAAGCTTTCTTT
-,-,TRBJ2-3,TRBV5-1,CASTFGLAAILDTQYF,TGCGCCAGCACCTTCGGGCTAGCCGCTATTTTGGATACGCAGTATTTT
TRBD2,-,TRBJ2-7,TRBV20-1,CSARTSRYEQYF,TGCAGTGCTAGGACTAGCAGGTACGAGCAGTACTTC
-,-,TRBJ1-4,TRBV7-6,CASSPGQSTNEKLFF,TGTGCCAGCAGCCCAGGACAGTCAACTAATGAAAAACTGTTTTTT
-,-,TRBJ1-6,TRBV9,CASSVGSDRTNSPLHF,TGTGCCAGCAGCGTAGGGTCAGATCGTACCAACTCACCCCTCCACTTT
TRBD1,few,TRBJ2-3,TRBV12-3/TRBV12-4,CASSPGQGGFQYF,TGTGCCAGCAGTCCAGGACAGGGGGGATTTCAGTATTTT
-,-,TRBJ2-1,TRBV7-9,CSSSIQANEQFF,TGTTCCAGCAGCATACAGGCCAATGAGCAGTTCTTC
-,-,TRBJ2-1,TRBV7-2,CASSLGGQRNYNEQFF,TGTGCCAGTAGCTTAGGGGGACAACGCAACTACAATGAGCAGTTCTTC
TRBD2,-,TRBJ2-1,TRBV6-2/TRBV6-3,CASSYKSGRPYNEQFF,TGTGCCAGCAGTTATAAAAGCGGGAGACCCTACAATGAGCAGTTCTTC
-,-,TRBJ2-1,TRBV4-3,CASSQDGLAPQDEQFF,TGCGCCAGCAGCCAAGATGGGTTAGCGCCCCAGGACGAGCAGTTCTTC
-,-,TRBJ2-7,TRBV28,CASSLRGGRTYEQYF,TGTGCCAGCAGTTTGAGGGGGGGCCGAACCTACGAGCAGTACTTC
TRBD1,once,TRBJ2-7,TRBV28,CATAPGQGLAEQYF,TGTGCCACAGCCCCGGGACAGGGTCTCGCCGAGCAGTACTTC
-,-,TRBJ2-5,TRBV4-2,CASSQGYLEEQYF,TGTGCCAGCAGCCAAGGCTACCTCGAGGAGCAGTACTTC
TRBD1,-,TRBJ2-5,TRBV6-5,CASSYGRGQVETQYF,TGTGCCAGCAGTTACGGTAGGGGGCAGGTGGAGACCCAGTACTTC
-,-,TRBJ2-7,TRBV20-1,CSSLPPGVVPYEQYF,TGCAGCTCGTTACCCCCGGGAGTGGTACCCTACGAGCAGTACTTC
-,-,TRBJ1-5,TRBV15,CATTQDRLAQPQHF,TGTGCCACCACCCAAGACAGGCTCGCTCAGCCCCAGCATTTT
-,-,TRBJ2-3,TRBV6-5,CASSSLGIGTQYF,TGTGCCAGCAGTTCTCTGGGAATTGGTACGCAGTATTTT
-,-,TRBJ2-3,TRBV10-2,CASTEGGHTDTQYF,TGCGCCAGCACCGAAGGGGGGCACACAGATACGCAGTATTTT
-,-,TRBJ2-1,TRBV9,CASSANWGGQFF,TGTGCCAGCAGCGCCAACTGGGGAGGGCAGTTCTTC
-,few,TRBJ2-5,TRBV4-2,CASSQEGRTDQETQYF,TGTGCCAGCAGCCAAGAGGGTAGGACGGACCAAGAGACCCAGTACTTC
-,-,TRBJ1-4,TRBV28,CASSLSQPQKIATNEKLFF,TGTGCCAGCAGTTTATCCCAACCACAGAAAATTGCAACTAATGAAAAACTGTTTTTT
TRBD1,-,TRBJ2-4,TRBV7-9,CASSSPGQGGNIQYF,TGTGCCAGCAGCTCGCCGGGACAGGGAGGAAACATTCAGTACTTC
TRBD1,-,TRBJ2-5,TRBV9,CASSATGDQETQYF,TGTGCCAGCAGCGCTACAGGGGACCAAGAGACCCAGTACTTC
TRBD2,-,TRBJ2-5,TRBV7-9,CASSPGLFNEQYF,TGTGCCAGCAGTCCGGGACTATTCAATGAGCAGTACTTC
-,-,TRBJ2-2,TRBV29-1,CSAVGQGSTGELFF,TGCAGCGCGGTCGGACAAGGATCGACCGGGGAGCTGTTTTTT
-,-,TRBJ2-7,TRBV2,CASSGVRASYEQYF,TGTGCCAGCAGTGGGGTCCGAGCCTCCTACGAGCAGTACTTC
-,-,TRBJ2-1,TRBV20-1,CSANSGGAGDRDNEQFF,TGCAGTGCCAATTCAGGGGGAGCGGGAGATCGGGACAATGAGCAGTTCTTC
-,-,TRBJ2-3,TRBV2,CASSETFPDTQYF,TGTGCCAGCAGTGAAACCTTTCCAGATACGCAGTATTTT
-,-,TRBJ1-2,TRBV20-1,CSARGGGASSYGYTF,TGCAGTGCTAGAGGAGGGGGGGCATCCAGCTATGGCTACACCTTC
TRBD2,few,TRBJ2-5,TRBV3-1,CASSQPNLAGLETQYF,TGTGCCAGCAGCCAACCGAACCTAGCGGGACTGGAGACCCAGTACTTC